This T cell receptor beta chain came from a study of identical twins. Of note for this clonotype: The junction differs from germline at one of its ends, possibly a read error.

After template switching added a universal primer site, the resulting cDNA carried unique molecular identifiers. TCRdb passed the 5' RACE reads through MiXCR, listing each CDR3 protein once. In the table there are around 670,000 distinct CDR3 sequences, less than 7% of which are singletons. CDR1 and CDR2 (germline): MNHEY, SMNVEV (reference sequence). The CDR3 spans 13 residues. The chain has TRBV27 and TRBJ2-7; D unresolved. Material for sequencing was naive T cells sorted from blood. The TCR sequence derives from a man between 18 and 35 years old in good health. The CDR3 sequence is CSSSSIVSHEQYF. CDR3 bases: TGTTCCAGCAGTTCGATAGTATCCCACGAGCAGTACTTC.